This TCR beta chain is drawn from a study of cytomegalovirus exposure and HLA in healthy donors. All the people who gave samples were healthy bone marrow donors. The CDR3 sequence is 14 residues long. CDR1 is LGHNA, CDR2 YSLEER, per germline. Trimming took 5 bases from V and 7 from J, leaving 14 bases between them. Findings and limits, study-wide: The Asian-associated ancestry cluster reportedly had fewer N-insertions than the roughly 670-donor mean in a later analysis. As a later analysis revealed, most CMV-associated TCR beta chains appeared HLA-restricted.

13 Jbeta primers and 60 Vbeta primers were used for the PCR. TCRdb keeps only in-frame clones here, not all; method: immunoSEQ multiplex PCR. Its listing shows tens of thousands of clones. Details on this clone: The antigen remains unidentified.

The sequence came from a man aged 45-65 years in good health and CMV-seronegative. The specimen sequenced was PBMCs. The V gene is TRBV4-3, the J gene TRBJ1-4; maybe TRBD1 (5 bases). CDR3 in DNA: TGCGCCAGCAGCTCAGGAGGGGCGGGTGAAAAACTGTTTTTT. It codes for CASSSGGAGEKLFF.